This T cell receptor (beta chain) came from a study of sequential checkpoint blockade in melanoma. Study summary: First-line arms were nivolumab then ipilimumab, or the reverse, randomized 1:1. Some 90 pretreatment tumor DNA samples were TCRβ immunosequenced.

Treatment reported: randomized to nivolumab then ipilimumab (arm A) or the reverse (arm B). Germline V CDR1 and CDR2: SGHNT, YENEEA. V gave up 3 bases and J gave up 4 bases, with 12 bases separating them. The CDR3 has 14 residues. At least ten counts were recorded for this clone. Profiling relied on immunoSEQ multiplex PCR, and the TCRdb table lists in-frame clones only, not all of them. The profile shows thousands of clones, roughly 30% of them singletons. This receptor was obtained from a human donor with melanoma. The input for sequencing was tumor tissue (inferred from file names), taken from a patient given nivolumab and ipilimumab in sequence. V is TRBV11-3 and J is TRBJ1-2; D is undetermined. CDR3 DNA sequence: TGTGCCAGCAGCTTGGAGGCCACCTCCTATGGCTACACCTTC. Amino acids: CASSLEATSYGYTF.